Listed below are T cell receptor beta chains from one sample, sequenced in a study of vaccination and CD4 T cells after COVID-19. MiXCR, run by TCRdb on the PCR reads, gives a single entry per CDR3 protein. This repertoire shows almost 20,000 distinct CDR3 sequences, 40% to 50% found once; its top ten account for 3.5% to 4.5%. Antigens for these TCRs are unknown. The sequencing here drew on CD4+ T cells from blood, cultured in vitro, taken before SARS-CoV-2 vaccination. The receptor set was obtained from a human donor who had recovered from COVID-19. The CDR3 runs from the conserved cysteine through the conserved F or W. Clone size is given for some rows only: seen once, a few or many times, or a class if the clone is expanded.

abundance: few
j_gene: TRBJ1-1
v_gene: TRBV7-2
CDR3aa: CASSLLRGGITEAFF

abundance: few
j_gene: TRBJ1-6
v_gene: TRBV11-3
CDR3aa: CASSFKQGSYNSPLHF

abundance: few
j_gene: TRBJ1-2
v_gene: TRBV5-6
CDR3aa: CASSFLSRAGYTF

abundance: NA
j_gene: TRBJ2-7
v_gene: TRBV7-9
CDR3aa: CASSREVGEQYF

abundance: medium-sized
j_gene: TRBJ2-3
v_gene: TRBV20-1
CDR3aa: CSAKGRRISTDTQYF

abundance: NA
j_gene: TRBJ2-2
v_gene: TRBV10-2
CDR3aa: CASSTDRLTGELFF

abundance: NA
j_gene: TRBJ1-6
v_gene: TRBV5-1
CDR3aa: CASSLGGVAPLHF

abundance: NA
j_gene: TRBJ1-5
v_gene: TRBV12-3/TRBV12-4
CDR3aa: CASSLGAFAGQPQHF

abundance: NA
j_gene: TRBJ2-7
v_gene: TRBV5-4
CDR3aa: CASSLAPTGLAGFTYEQYF

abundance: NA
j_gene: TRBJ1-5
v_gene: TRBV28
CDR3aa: CASSRPGQGSGNQPQHF

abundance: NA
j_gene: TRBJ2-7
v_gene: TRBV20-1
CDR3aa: CSARGQGGYEQYF

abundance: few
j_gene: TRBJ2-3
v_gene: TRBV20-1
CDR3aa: CSALSADTQYF

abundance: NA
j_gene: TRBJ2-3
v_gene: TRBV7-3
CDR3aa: CASSPGGGISDTQYF

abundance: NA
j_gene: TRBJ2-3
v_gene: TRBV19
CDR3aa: CASSIGGQGVGTQYF

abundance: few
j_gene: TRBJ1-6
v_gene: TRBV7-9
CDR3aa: CASSFLPGQGNSPLHF

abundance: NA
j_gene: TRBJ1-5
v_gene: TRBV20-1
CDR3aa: CSARQEYSNQPQHF

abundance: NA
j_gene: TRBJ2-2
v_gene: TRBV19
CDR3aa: CASSILGRTGELFF

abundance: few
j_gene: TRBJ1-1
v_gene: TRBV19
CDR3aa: CASSITTGGAEAFF

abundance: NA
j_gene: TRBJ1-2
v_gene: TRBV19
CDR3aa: CATRDTVYGYTF

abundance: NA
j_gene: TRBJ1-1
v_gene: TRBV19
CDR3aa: CASSTGFFTEAFF